Only one count was recorded for the clone carrying this T cell receptor (beta chain). Its antigen is not known. Trimming removed 6 bases from V and 9 bases from J, with 18 bases in between. In germline, CDR1 is MDHEN, CDR2 SYDVKM. The CDR3 covers 13 residues. This sample was taken from a study of cytomegalovirus exposure and HLA in healthy donors. Across the study: Most donors, just over 80% of 398 genotyped, fell in the Caucasian-associated ancestry cluster.

Points from the study as a whole: Many donors carried some public TCRs, although rarity characterized most TCR sequences.

The PCR had 60 Vbeta and 13 Jbeta primers. Here immunoSEQ multiplex PCR was the method, and the copy in TCRdb shows in-frame clones only, minus some. The sample lists about 160,000 clones, around 80% seen once, with around 4% in the top ten. V is TRBV28 and J is TRBJ2-7, with D unclear. The sequence derives from a man in his forties in good health and CMV-seronegative. Input material: PBMCs. In nucleotides, the CDR3 is TGTGCCAGCAGCACGAGCCCTTCCCCGGGGCAGTACTTC. Protein product: CASSTSPSPGQYF.